This T cell receptor beta chain was obtained from a study of multiple sclerosis patients with progressive multifocal leukoencephalopathy. Study conclusions and caveats: Most PML patients had lower entropy, suggesting less diverse TRB repertoires.

Data came from immunoSEQ multiplex PCR; TCRdb stores just in-frame clones and leaves some out. The data show 25,000 to 35,000 clones, around 90% seen once. Remarks on this clone: What it binds is unknown.

Time point indicated: before natalizumab initiation. The CDR3 runs 15 residues. The V gene's germline CDR1 is SGHRS and CDR2 YFSETQ. The V gene lost 2 bases and the J gene lost 0 bases, with 11 bases spanning the gap. This TCR derives from a human donor with multiple sclerosis. Sequencing was carried out using PBMCs. The chain recombines TRBV5-1 with TRBJ1-1, with a weak D call TRBD1 (5 bases). Here the CDR3 DNA reads TGCGCCAGCAGCTTAGATCCGGGGGTGAACACTGAAGCTTTCTTT. Translating gives CASSLDPGVNTEAFF.